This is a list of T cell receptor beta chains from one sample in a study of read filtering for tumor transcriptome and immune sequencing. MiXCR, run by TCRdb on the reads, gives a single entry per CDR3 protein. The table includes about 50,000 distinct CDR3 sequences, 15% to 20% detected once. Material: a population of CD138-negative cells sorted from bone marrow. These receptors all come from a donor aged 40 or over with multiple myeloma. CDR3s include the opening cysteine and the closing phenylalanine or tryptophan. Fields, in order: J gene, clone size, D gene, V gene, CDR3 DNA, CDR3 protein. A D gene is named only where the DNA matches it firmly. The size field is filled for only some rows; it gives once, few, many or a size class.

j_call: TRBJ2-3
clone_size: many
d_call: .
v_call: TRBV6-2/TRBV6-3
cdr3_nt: TGTGCCAGCAGTCCTGGACCGGGGTTGGGCACAGATACGCAGTATTTT
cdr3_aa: CASSPGPGLGTDTQYF

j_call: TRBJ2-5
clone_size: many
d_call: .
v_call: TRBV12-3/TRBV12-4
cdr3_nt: TGTGCCAGCACCGCCGGACGGCAAGAGACCCAGTACTTC
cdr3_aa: CASTAGRQETQYF

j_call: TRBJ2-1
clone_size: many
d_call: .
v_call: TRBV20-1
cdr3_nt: TGCAGTGCTAGAGATATACGGGGGTATCCCTACAATGAGCAGTTCTTC
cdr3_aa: CSARDIRGYPYNEQFF

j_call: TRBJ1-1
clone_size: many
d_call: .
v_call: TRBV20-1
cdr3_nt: TGCAGTGCTAACCATTTGAACACTGAAGCTTTCTTT
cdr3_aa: CSANHLNTEAFF

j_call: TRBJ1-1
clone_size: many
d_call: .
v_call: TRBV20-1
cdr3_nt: TGCAGTGCTAGAAAGGGGACGGGCGGTGAAGCTTTCTTT
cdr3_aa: CSARKGTGGEAFF

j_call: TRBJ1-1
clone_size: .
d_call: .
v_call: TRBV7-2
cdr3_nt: TGTGCCAGCAGCTTAGGTGCCAGGGGAAGGGGTGAAGCTTTCTTT
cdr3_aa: CASSLGARGRGEAFF

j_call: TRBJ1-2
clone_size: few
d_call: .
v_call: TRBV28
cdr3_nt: TGTGCCAGCAGTTTAAAACAGCAATATGGCTACACCTTC
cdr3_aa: CASSLKQQYGYTF

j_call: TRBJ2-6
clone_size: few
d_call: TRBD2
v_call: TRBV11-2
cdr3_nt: TGTGCCAGCAGCCGACTAGCGGGGGCCTCTGGGGCCAACGCCCTGACTTTC
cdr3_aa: CASSRLAGASGANALTF

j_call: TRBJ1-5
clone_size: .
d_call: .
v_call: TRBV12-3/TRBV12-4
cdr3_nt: TGTGCCAGCAGTTTCCTGGGTAGCAATCAGCCCCAGCATTTT
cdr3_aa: CASSFLGSNQPQHF

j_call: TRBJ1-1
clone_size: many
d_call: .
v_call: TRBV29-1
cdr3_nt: TGCAGCGTTAGCGAAGCCACTGAAGCTTTCTTT
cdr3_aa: CSVSEATEAFF

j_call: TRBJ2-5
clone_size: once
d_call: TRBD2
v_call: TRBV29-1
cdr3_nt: TGCAGCGCTGGGACTCGCGGGAGTGGAGAGACCCAGTACTTC
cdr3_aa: CSAGTRGSGETQYF

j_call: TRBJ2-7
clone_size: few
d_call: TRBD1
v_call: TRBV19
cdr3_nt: TGTGCCAGTAGTAATCCCGGGACAGGCATTTACGAGCAGTACTTC
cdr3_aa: CASSNPGTGIYEQYF

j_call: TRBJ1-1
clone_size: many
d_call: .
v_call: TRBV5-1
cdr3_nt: TGCGCCAGCAGCTTCGCGACGGATACTGAAGCTTTCTTT
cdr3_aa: CASSFATDTEAFF

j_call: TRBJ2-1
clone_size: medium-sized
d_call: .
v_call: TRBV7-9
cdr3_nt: TGTGCCAGCAGCGTATGGGGGAACAATGAGCAGTTCTTC
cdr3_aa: CASSVWGNNEQFF

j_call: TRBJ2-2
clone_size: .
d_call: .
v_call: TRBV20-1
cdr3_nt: TGCAGTGCTAGAGAAGAGCGGGCCTTTGACACCGGGGAGCTGTTTTTT
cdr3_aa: CSAREERAFDTGELFF

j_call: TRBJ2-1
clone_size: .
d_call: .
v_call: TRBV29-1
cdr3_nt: TGCAGCGTGAGGCGCGGCGATGATCAGTTCTTC
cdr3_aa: CSVRRGDDQFF

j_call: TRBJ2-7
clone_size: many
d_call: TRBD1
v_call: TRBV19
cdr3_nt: TGTGCCAGTACCCAACCGGGACAGGGATTCGACGAGCAGTACTTC
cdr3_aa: CASTQPGQGFDEQYF

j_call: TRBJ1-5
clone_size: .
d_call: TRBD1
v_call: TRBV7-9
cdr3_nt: TGTGCCAGCAGCTTAGACAGGGGCGCGACCAATCAGCCCCAGCATTTT
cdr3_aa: CASSLDRGATNQPQHF

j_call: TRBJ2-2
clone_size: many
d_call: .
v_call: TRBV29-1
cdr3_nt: TGCAGCGCGACTCTCCCGGGACAAAAAACCGGGGAGCTGTTTTTT
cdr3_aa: CSATLPGQKTGELFF

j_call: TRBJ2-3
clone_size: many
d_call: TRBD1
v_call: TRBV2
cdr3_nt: TGTGCCAGCAGCGACGGACAGGGGGGAGGCTCTAGCACAGATACGCAGTATTTT
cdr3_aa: CASSDGQGGGSSTDTQYF

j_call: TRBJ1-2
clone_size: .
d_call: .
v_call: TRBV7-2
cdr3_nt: TGTGCCAGCAGCTTAGACAGTAACTATGGCTACACCTTC
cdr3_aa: CASSLDSNYGYTF

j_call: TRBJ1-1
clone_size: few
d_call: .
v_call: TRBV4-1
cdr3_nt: TGCGCCAGCAGCCAAGGGGACATACCGAACACTGAAGCTTTCTTT
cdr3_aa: CASSQGDIPNTEAFF

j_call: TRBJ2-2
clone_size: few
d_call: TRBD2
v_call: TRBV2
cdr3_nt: TGTGCCAGCAGTCACCAAACAAGGTCTAGCGGGAGGGCCGCCGGGGAGCTGTTTTTT
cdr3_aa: CASSHQTRSSGRAAGELFF

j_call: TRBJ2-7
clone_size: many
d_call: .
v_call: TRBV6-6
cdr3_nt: TGTGCCAGCAGTTACTTAGGGACACCCGTTAGAGGGGAGCAGTACTTC
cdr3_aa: CASSYLGTPVRGEQYF